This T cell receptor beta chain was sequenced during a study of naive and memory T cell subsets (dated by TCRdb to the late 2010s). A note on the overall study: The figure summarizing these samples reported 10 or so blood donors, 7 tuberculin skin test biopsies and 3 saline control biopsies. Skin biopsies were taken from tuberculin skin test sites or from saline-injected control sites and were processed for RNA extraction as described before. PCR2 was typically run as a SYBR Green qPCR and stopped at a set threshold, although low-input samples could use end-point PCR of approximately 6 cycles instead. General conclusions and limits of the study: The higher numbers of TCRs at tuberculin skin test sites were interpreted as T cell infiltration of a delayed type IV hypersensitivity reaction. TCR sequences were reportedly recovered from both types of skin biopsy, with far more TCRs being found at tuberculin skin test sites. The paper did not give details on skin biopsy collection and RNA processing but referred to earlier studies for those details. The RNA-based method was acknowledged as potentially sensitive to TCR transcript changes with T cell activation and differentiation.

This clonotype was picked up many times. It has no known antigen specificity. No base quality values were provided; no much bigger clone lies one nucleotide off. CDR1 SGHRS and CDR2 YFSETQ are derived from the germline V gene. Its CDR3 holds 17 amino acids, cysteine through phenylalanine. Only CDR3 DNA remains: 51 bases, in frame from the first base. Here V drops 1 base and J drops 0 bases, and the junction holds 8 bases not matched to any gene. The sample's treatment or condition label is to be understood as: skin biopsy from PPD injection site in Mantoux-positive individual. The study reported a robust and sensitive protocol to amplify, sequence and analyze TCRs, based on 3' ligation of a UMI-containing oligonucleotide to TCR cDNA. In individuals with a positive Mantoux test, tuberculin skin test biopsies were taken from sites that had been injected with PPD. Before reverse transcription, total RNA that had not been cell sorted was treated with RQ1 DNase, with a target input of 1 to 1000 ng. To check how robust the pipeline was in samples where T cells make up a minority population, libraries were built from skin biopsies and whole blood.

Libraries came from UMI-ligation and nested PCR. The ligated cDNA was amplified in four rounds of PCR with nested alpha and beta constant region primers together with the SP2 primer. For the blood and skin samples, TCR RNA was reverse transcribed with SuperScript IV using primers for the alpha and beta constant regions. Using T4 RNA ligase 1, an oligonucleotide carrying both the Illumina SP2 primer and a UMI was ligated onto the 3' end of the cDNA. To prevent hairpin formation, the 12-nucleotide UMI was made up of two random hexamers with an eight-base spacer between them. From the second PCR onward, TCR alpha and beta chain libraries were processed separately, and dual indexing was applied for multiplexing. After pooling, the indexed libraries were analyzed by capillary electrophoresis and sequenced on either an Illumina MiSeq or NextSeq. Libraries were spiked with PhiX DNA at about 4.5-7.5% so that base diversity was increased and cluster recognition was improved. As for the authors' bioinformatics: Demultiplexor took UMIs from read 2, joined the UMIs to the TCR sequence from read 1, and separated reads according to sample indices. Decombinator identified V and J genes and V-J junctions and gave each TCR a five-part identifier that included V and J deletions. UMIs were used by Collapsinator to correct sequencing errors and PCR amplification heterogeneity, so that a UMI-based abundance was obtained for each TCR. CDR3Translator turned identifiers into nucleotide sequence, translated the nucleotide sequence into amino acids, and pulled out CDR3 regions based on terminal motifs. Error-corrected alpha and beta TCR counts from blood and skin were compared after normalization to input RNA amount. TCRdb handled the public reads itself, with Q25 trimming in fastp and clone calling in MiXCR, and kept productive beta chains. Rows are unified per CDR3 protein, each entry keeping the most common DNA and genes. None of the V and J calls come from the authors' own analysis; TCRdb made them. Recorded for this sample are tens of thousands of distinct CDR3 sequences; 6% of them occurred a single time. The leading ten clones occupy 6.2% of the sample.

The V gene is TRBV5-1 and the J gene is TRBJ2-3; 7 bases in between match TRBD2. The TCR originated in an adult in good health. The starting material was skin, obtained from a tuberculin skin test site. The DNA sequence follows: TGCGCCAGCAGCTTGCGTAGGCGGGACTATAGCACAGATACGCAGTATTTT. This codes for CASSLRRRDYSTDTQYF.